One TCR beta chain is described in this entry. Its antigen remains unidentified. Sequenced with the Oncomine TCR Beta short-read assay was DNA taken from cultured CD4+ T cells. In TCRdb, the PCR reads were re-called with MiXCR into one record per CDR3 protein. The sample holds 6,500 to 9,000 distinct CDR3 sequences, more than 35% seen once. The entry originates in a study of vaccination and CD4 T cells after COVID-19. Study overall: At a median approximately 76 days (range 14 to 241) after dose two, post-vaccine samples were obtained. Overlapping spike pools from SARS-CoV-2 and HCoV-NL63, HCoV-OC43 and HCoV-229E served as culture stimuli.

Treatment given: approximately 9-day PBMC culture with coronavirus spike peptide pools or control peptides (ViraFEST assay). CD4+ T cells that came from the unexposed donor were collected before the COVID-19 pandemic (2011-2018). TCRs were sequenced by ViraFEST after antigen-specific T cells had been expanded with peptide pools. The sequenced sample consisted of CD4+ T cells from blood, cultured in vitro. This sequence originates from a human donor in good health.

The CDR3 DNA reads as TGTGCCAGCAGCCGATCGGCAAACACTGAAGCTTTCTTT. Protein product: CASSRSANTEAFF. This chain links TRBV12-3 or TRBV12-4 with TRBJ1-1, with no clear D. V lost 6 bases and J lost 2, with 10 bases in between. The CDR3 is 13 amino acids.